This T cell receptor beta chain was retrieved from a study of radiation and T cells in renal cell carcinoma. A few counts support this clone. The V end was cut by 0 bases, the J end by 9 bases, with 14 bases between. The germline gives CDR1 LNHNV, CDR2 YYDKDF (reference sequence). This CDR3 is 15 amino acids long. The protocol was immunoSEQ multiplex PCR, while the TCRdb copy is restricted to in-frame clones and leaves out a portion. The data hold 130,000 or so clones, with approximately 90% observed a single time. The time point denotes: baseline pretreatment blood. The treatment denotes: 15 Gy SBRT to primary tumor, nephrectomy 4 weeks later.

The material sequenced was blood, taken from a patient whose treatment included radiotherapy and nephrectomy. The J gene is TRBJ1-4, the V gene TRBV15; D gene unclear. This TCR came from a woman between 50 and 59 years old with renal cell carcinoma. The CDR3 here is CATSREDGVYQKLFF. CDR3 nucleotide sequence: TGTGCCACCAGCAGAGAAGACGGGGTGTATCAAAAACTGTTTTTT.